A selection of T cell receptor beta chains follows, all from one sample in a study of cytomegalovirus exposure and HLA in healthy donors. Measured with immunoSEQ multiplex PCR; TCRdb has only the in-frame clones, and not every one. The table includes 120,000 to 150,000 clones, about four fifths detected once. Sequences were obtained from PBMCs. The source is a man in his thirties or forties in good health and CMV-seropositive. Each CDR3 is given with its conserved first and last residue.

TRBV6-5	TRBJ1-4	CASSYSGGEKLFF
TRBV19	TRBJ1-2	CATETGGGYTF
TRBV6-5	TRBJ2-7	CASRYDRVAEQYF
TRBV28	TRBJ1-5	CASSFDQPQHF
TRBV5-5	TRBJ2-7	CASSTTVNSYEQYF
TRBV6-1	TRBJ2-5	CASGLAGGSQETQYF
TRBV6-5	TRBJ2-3	CASSYSTSPTDTQYF
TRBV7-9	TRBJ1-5	CASSLGVEGARQPQHF
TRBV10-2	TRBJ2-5	CASSPSGRERETQYF
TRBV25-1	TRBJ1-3	CASSEYPRTGSGNTIYF
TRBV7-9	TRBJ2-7	CASSARDSSYEQYF
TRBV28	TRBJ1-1	CASHRQVGMNTEAFF
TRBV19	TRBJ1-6	CASSSGSVFNSPLHF
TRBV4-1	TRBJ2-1	CASSPRLAAYNEQFF
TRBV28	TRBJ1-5	CAVTTGIHQPQHF
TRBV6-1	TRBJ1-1	CASSEDRVNTEAFF
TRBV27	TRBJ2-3	CASSFGGSSTDTQYF
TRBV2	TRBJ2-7	CASGDRQAYEQYF
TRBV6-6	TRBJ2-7	CASSYSEQVPYEQYF
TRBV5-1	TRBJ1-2	CASSLPGVLGYTF
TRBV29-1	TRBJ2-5	CSVESGGPGTQYF
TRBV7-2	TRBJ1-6	CASSSKTGSLNSPLHF
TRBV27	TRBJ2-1	CASSKIRGSAHNEQFF
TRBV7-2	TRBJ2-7	CASSLNRLAGLEQYF
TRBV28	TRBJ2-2	CASNRAGNTGELFF
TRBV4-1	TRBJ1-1	CASSQVYWRDRGNTEAFF
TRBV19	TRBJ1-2	CASSIVAGGDYGYTF
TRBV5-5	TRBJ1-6	CASSLQGQGNSPLHF